This is a list of T cell receptor beta chains from one sample in a study of Ad26.COV2.S vaccination and SARS-CoV-2 variants. Clones were sequenced by immunoSEQ multiplex PCR, and TCRdb holds only the in-frame ones, with some missing. The sample yields about 480,000 clones, roughly 87% seen once. Sample: peripheral blood, taken in a trial of Ad26.COV2.S vaccine versus placebo. The receptor set was obtained from a person between 18 and 65 years old who received the Ad26.COV2.S COVID-19 vaccine or a placebo. Both conserved end residues are part of each CDR3. Each record gives: D gene, J gene, V gene, clone size, CDR3 DNA, CDR3 protein. A D gene is named only where the DNA matches it firmly. Clone size is not always given. Where it is, it says once, few, many or a class for expanded clones.

- TRBJ1-5 TRBV2 - TGTGCCAGCAGTGAGAGGGCCAACAATCAGCCCCAGCATTTT CASSERANNQPQHF
- TRBJ1-1 TRBV12-3/TRBV12-4 - TGTGCCAGCAGTTTCGGACAGAACACTGAAGCTTTCTTT CASSFGQNTEAFF
- TRBJ2-2 TRBV6-4 once TGTGCCAGCAGTGACCAGCCGAACACCGGGGAGCTGTTTTTT CASSDQPNTGELFF
- TRBJ2-5 TRBV7-9 - TGTGCCAGCAGCTTAGGCACAGGCCCAGAGACCCAGTACTTC CASSLGTGPETQYF
- TRBJ1-3 TRBV15 - TGTGCCACCAGCAGAGACGACGGGCACACCATATATTTT CATSRDDGHTIYF
- TRBJ1-2 TRBV6-2/TRBV6-3 - TGTGCCAGCAGTATCTGGGGCGGCTACACCTTC CASSIWGGYTF
TRBD1 TRBJ1-2 TRBV5-1 - TGCGCCAGCAGCTACGGACAGGGCGGCTATGGCTACACCTTC CASSYGQGGYGYTF
- TRBJ1-5 TRBV15 - TGTGCCACCAGTCTGACAGGCCCCCATCAGCCCCAGCATTTT CATSLTGPHQPQHF
TRBD2 TRBJ2-5 TRBV24-1 - TGTGCCACCAGTGAAGCGGGAGGACAACAAGAGACCCAGTACTTC CATSEAGGQQETQYF
TRBD2 TRBJ2-7 TRBV6-1 - TGTGCCAGCAGTGCGGATACCGGGACTAGCGGGAGCAGGCAGTACTTC CASSADTGTSGSRQYF
- TRBJ2-1 TRBV5-1 - TGCGCCAGCAGCTTGACAGGGTACCAAGGTGAGCAGTTCTTC CASSLTGYQGEQFF
- TRBJ1-3 TRBV5-4 few TGTGCCAGCGGGGTGTACGGAACCTCCTCTGGAAACACCATATATTTT CASGVYGTSSGNTIYF
- TRBJ1-2 TRBV7-2 - TGTGCCAGCAGCTCCAGACGGGGGGAAAGAGGCTACACCTTC CASSSRRGERGYTF
- TRBJ1-2 TRBV5-4 - TGTGCCAGCAGCTTGGGCAGGGCCCATAACTATGGCTACACCTTC CASSLGRAHNYGYTF
- TRBJ1-2 TRBV29-1 - TGCAGCGTTGAGTCCAGGGCCCTAGGCGACTATGGCTACACCTTC CSVESRALGDYGYTF
- TRBJ2-3 TRBV27 once TGTGCCAGCAGTTTCAGCTTCGGCAGCGATACGCAGTATTTT CASSFSFGSDTQYF
- TRBJ2-7 TRBV20-1 - TGCAGTGCTAGTCGCTGGAAACCTGACGAGCAGTACTTC CSASRWKPDEQYF
- TRBJ2-1 TRBV11-3 - TGTGCCAGCAGCTTAGATGGACGGGAGACGGTGTTCTTC CASSLDGRETVFF
- TRBJ1-2 TRBV19 - TGTGCCAGTAGTATAGCGGCACGGAGGGACCCCTGGGGCTACACCTTC CASSIAARRDPWGYTF
TRBD2 TRBJ2-7 TRBV6-5 - TGTGCCAGCAGTTATCGGACTAGCGGGAGGGACGAGCAGTACTTC CASSYRTSGRDEQYF
TRBD1 TRBJ2-2 TRBV9 - TGTGCCAGCAGCGGTGGTGGACAGGCCGGCGGGGAGCTGTTTTTT CASSGGGQAGGELFF
TRBD2 TRBJ2-5 TRBV7-2 - TGTGCCAGCAGCTTCCGACTAGCGGAAACACAAGAGACCCAGTACTTC CASSFRLAETQETQYF
TRBD1 TRBJ1-6 TRBV10-1 - TGCGCCAGCAGATACGACCCGGGACAGGGAAGAGGGCACCAGTCGCCAGTATGCAAATTT CASRYDPGQGRGHQSPVCKF
- TRBJ2-5 TRBV28 - TGTGCCAGCAGTTTAGGTTCGAATCCCGCGGAGACCCAGTACTTC CASSLGSNPAETQYF
TRBD2 TRBJ2-2 TRBV5-1 - TGCGCCAGCAGCCCAAACTTAGCGGGAGCTAACACCGGGGAGCTGTTTTTT CASSPNLAGANTGELFF
- TRBJ1-2 TRBV19 - TGTGCCAGTACGGAGAAGGGCCGCCTGGGCTACACCTTC CASTEKGRLGYTF
- TRBJ1-4 TRBV5-6 once TGTGCCAGCAGCTTGACTCGGCGTGAAAAACTGTTTTTT CASSLTRREKLFF
- TRBJ2-7 TRBV7-2 - TGTGCCAGCAGCTTAGCATGGGGGATCGAGCAGTACTTC CASSLAWGIEQYF
- TRBJ1-4 TRBV3-1/TRBV3-2 - TGTGCCAGCAGCCCTAGACAGGTCCCCAATGAAAAACTGTTTTTT CASSPRQVPNEKLFF
- TRBJ2-3 TRBV25-1 once TGTGCCAGCAGTGAATCCTCGGGGGGCACAGATACGCAGTATTTT CASSESSGGTDTQYF
TRBD1 TRBJ2-3 TRBV10-2 - TGCGCCAGCAGTGAGTCCCCTTGGACAGGGCCACCCCCAGATACGCAGTATTTT CASSESPWTGPPPDTQYF
- TRBJ2-7 TRBV9 - TGTGCCAGCAGCGTAATCGTTGAAGGAGAGCAGTACTTC CASSVIVEGEQYF
- TRBJ2-7 TRBV18 - TGTGCCAGCTCACCAGGAAGCGGAGACGAGCAGTACTTC CASSPGSGDEQYF
- TRBJ1-2 TRBV30 - TGTGCAGAAACGGAGGGCGGGTTCCGCTATGGCTACACCTTC CAETEGGFRYGYTF
TRBD2 TRBJ2-7 TRBV6-5 - TGTGCCAGCCGGACTAGCGGGAGGAACGAGCAGTACTTC CASRTSGRNEQYF
- TRBJ2-3 TRBV6-6 - TGTGCCAGCAGTTACTATGGCACAGATACGCAGTATTTT CASSYYGTDTQYF
- TRBJ2-5 TRBV12-5 - TGTGCTAGTGGTCCTGGAGGGTGGGAGACCCAGTACTTC CASGPGGWETQYF
- TRBJ1-2 TRBV11-2 few TGTGCCAGCAGCTTAGATCTCGGGGGGTTAAATGGCTACACCTTC CASSLDLGGLNGYTF
- TRBJ2-3 TRBV25-1 - TGTGCCAGCAGTTCCTACGCCGGCACAGATACGCAGTATTTT CASSSYAGTDTQYF
TRBD1 TRBJ2-2 TRBV4-3 - TGCGCCAGCAGCCAAGAGAATACAGGGGCCGCGAACACCGGGGAGCTGTTTTTT CASSQENTGAANTGELFF